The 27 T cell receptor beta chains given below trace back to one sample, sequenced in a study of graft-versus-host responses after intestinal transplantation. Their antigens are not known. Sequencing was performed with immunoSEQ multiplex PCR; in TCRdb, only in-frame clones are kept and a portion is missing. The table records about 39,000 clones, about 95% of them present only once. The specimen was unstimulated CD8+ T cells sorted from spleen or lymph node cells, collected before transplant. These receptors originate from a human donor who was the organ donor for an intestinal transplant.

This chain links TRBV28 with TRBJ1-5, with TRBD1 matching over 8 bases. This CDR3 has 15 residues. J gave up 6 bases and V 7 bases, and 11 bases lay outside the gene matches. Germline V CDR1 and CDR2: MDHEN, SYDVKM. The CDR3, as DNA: TGTGCCAGCAACCATGGTAATACAGGGGGTCAGCCCCAGCATTTT. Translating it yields CASNHGNTGGQPQHF.

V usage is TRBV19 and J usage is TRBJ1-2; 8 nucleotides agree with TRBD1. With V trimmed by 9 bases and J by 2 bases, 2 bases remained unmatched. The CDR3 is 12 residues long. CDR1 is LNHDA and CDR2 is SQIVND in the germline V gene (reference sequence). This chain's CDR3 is CASRDRNYGYTF. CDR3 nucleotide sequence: TGTGCCAGCAGGGACAGGAACTATGGCTACACCTTC.

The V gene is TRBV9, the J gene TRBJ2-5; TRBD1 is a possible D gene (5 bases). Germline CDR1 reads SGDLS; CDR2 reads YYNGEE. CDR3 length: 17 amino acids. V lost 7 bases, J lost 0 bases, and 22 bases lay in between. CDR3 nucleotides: TGTGCCAGCCTACGGGCCCCCATAACAGGTTACCAAGAGACCCAGTACTTC. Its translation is CASLRAPITGYQETQYF.

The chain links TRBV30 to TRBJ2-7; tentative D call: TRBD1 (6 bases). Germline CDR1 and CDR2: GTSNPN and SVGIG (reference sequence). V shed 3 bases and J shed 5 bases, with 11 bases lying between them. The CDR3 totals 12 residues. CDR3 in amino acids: CAWRGDTHEQYF. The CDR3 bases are TGTGCCTGGAGGGGGGACACCCACGAGCAGTACTTC.

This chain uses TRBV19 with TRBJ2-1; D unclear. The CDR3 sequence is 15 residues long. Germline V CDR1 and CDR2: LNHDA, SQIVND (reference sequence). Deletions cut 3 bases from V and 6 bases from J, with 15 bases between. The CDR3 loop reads CASSIILGDGNEQFF. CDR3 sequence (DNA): TGTGCCAGTAGTATTATTTTGGGCGATGGCAATGAGCAGTTCTTC. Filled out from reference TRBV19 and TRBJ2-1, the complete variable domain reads DGGITQSPKYLFRKEGQNVTLSCEQNLNHDAMYWYRQDPGQGLRLIYYSQIVNDFQKGDIAEGYSVSREKKESFPLTVTSAQKNPTAFYLCASSIILGDGNEQFFGPGTRLTVL.

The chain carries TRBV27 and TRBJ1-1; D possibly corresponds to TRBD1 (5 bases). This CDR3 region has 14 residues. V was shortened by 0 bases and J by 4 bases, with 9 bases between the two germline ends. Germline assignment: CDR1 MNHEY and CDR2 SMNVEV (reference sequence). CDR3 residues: CASSLSGGFTEAFF. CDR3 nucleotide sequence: TGTGCCAGCAGTTTATCTGGGGGGTTCACTGAAGCTTTCTTT.

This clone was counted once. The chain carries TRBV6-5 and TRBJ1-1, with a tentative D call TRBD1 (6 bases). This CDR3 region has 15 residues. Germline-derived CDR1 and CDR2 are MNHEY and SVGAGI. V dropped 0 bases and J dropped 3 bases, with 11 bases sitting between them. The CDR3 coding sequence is TGTGCCAGCAGTTACTCCGGGACACGGGACACTGAAGCTTTCTTT. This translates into CASSYSGTRDTEAFF.

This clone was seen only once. CDR3 amino acids: CASSILTGTGTYNEQFF. CDR3 coding DNA: TGTGCCAGCAGTATCTTAACCGGGACAGGGACCTACAATGAGCAGTTCTTC. The rearrangement uses TRBV28 and TRBJ2-1; TRBD1 matches 9 bases. The CDR3 runs to 17 residues. Germline V CDR1 and CDR2: MDHEN, SYDVKM. The V and J ends lost 5 bases and 2 bases, in that order; junction bases with no gene match: 10.

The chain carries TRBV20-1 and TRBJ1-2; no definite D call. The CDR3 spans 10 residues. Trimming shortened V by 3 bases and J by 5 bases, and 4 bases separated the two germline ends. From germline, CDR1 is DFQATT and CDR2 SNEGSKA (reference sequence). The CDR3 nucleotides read TGCAGTGCTAGTCTGTATGGCTACACCTTC. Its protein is CSASLYGYTF.

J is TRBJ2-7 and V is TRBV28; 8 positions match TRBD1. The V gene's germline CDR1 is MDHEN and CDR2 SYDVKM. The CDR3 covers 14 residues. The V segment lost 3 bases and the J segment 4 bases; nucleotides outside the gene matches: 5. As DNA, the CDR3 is TGTGCCAGCAGTTTTGGGACAGGAGGGTACGAGCAGTACTTC. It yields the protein CASSFGTGGYEQYF.

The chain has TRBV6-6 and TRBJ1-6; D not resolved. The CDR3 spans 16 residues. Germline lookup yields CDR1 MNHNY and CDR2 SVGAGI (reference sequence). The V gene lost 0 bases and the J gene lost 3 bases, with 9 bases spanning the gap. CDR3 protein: CASSYSRDIYNSPLHF. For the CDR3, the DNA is TGTGCCAGCAGTTACTCGAGAGACATCTATAATTCACCCCTCCACTTT.

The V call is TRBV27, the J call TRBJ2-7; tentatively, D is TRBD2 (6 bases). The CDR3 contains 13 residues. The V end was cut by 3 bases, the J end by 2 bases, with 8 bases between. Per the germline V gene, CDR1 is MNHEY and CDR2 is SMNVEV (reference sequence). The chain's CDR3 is CASSFGGTYEQYF. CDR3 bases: TGTGCCAGCAGTTTCGGGGGAACCTACGAGCAGTACTTC.

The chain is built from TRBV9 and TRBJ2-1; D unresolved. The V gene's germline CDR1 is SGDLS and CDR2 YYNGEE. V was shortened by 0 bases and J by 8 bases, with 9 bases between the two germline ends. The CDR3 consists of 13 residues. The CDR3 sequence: CASSVVSPHEQFF. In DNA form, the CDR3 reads TGTGCCAGCAGCGTAGTATCCCCACATGAGCAGTTCTTC.

The CDR3 loop reads CASSKITYEQYF. CDR3 coding DNA: TGTGCCAGCAGCAAGATCACCTACGAGCAGTACTTC. The rearrangement uses TRBV21-1 and TRBJ2-7. TRBV21-1 constitutes a pseudogene. The CDR3 consists of 12 residues.

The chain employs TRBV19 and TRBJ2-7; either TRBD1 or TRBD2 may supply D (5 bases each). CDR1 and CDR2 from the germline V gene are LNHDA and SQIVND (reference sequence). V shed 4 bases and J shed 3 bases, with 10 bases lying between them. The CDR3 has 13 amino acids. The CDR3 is CASSTGTDYEQYF. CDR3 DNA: TGTGCCAGTAGTACCGGGACGGACTACGAGCAGTACTTC.

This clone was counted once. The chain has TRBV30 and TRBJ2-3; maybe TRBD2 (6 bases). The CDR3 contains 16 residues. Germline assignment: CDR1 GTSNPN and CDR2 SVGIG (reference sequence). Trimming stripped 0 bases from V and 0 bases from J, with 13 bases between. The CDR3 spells CAWSVPAGISTDTQYF. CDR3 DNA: TGTGCCTGGAGTGTACCGGCGGGGATTAGCACAGATACGCAGTATTTT.

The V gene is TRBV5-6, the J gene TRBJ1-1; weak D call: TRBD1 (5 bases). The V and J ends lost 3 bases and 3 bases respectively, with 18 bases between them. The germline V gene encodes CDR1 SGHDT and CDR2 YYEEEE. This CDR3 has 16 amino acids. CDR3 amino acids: CASSWAYLDTYTEAFF. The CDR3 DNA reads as TGTGCCAGCAGCTGGGCCTACCTGGACACCTACACTGAAGCTTTCTTT.

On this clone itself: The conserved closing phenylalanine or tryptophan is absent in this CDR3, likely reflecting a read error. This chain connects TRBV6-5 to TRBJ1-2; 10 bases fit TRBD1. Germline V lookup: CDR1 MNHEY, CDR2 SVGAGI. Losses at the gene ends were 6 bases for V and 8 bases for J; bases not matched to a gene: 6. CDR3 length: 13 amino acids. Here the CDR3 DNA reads TGTGCCAGCAGAACCGGGACAGGGGTCGGCTACACCCTC. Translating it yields CASRTGTGVGYTL.

CDR3 DNA: TGTGCCAGCAGCACGCTAGCGGGGGGGGGAGATTACAATGAGCAGTTCTTC. Encoded protein: CASSTLAGGGDYNEQFF. The rearrangement joins TRBV7-6 to TRBJ2-1; 12 positions agree with TRBD2. This CDR3 contains 17 residues. Germline lookup yields CDR1 SGHVS and CDR2 FNYEAQ. The trim removed 5 bases at V and 4 bases at J, leaving 9 bases unmatched. Full variable domain (rest looked up from reference TRBV7-6 and TRBJ2-1): GAGVSQSPRYKVTKRGQDVALRCDPISGHVSLYWYRQALGQGPEFLTYFNYEAQQDKSGLPNDRFSAERPEGSISTLTIQRTEQRDSAMYRCASSTLAGGGDYNEQFFGPGTRLTVL.

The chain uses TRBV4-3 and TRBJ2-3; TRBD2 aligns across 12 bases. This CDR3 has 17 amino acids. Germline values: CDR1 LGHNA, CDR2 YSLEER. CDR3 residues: CDPWRLAGGENTDTQYF. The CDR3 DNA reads TGCGACCCGTGGAGGCTAGCGGGGGGGGAAAACACAGATACGCAGTATTTT.

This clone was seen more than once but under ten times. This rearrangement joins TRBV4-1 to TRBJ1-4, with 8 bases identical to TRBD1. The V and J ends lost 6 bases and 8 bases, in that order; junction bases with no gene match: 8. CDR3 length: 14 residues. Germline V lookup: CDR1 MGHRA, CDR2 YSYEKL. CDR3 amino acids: CASRPGQGVEKLFF. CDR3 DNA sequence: TGCGCCAGCAGACCCGGACAGGGAGTCGAAAAACTGTTTTTT.

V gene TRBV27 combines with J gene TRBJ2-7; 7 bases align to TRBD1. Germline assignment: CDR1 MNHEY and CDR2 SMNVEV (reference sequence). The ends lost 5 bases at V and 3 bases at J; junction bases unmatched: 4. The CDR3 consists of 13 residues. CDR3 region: CASSMTGIYEQYF. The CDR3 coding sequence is TGTGCCAGCAGTATGACAGGGATCTACGAGCAGTACTTC.

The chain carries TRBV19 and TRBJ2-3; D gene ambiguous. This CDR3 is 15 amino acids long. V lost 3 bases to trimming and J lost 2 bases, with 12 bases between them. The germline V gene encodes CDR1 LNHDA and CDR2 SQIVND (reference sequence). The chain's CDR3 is CASSILGTITDTQYF. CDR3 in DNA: TGTGCCAGTAGTATCCTAGGAACAATCACAGATACGCAGTATTTT.

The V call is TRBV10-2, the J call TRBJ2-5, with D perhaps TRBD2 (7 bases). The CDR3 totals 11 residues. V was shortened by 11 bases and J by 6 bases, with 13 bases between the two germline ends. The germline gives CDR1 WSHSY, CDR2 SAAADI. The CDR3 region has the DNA TGCGCCGCGGGGGCGGTAAAGACCCAGTACTTC. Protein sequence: CAAGAVKTQYF.

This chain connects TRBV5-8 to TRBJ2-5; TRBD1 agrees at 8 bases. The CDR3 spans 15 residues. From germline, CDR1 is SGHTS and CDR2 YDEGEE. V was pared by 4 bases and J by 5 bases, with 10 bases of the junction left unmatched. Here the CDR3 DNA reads TGTGCCAGCAGCGTGGACAGGGAGATTTGGGAGACCCAGTACTTC. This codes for CASSVDREIWETQYF.

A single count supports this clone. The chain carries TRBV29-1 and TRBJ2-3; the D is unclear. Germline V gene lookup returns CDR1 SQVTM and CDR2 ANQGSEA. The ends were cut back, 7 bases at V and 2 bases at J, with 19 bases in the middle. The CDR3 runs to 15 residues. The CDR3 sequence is CSESNSEQPTDTQYF. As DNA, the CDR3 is TGCAGCGAATCTAACTCCGAACAGCCCACAGATACGCAGTATTTT.

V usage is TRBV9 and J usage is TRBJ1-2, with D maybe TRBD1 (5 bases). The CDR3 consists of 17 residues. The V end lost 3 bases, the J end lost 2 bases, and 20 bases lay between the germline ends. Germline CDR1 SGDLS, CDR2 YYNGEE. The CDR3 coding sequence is TGTGCCAGCAGCGCTACGTCAGGGCCTAAACTCAACTATGGCTACACCTTC. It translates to CASSATSGPKLNYGYTF.